This T cell receptor beta chain came from a study of metastatic and nonmetastatic thyroid tumors. J was trimmed by 4 bases and V by 0 bases; bases with no gene match: 7. Germline V gene sequence: CDR1 DFQATT, CDR2 SNEGSKA (reference sequence). The CDR3 loop spans 15 amino acids. This clone was seen ten or more times. No treatment had been given to any patient before thyroid surgery. TCRdb recomputed clones from the PCR reads via MiXCR. The repertoire includes approximately 28,000 clones, 15% to 20% of them detected once, and 20% to 25% sits in the top ten. This receptor was identified in a female donor with papillary thyroid cancer or a benign thyroid nodule (not recorded which). Some clones in this sample may be carry-over from other donors' samples. The chain has TRBV20-1 and TRBJ2-5, with 8 bases matching TRBD1. The material sequenced was blood. CDR3 DNA sequence: TGCAGTGCTAGAGATAGGAGGACAGGGAGAGAGACCCAGTACTTC. Protein product: CSARDRRTGRETQYF.